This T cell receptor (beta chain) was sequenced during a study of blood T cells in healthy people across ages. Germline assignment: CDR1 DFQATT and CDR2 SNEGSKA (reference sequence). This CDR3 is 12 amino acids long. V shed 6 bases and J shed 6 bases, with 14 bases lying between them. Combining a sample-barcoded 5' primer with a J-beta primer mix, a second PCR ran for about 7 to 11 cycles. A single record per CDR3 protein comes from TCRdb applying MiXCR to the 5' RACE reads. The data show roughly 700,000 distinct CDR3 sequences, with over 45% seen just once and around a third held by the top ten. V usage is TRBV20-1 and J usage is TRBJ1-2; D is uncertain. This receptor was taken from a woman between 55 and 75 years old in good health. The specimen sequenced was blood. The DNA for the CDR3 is TGCAGTGCCGAGCCCCTATTAGATGGCTACACCTTC. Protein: CSAEPLLDGYTF.